This TCR beta chain was captured by sequencing in a study of T cell responses to AZD1222 COVID-19 vaccine. General study findings and limits: Donors in the cohort were predominantly white British and more often female, and clonal diversity was possibly underestimated. The repertoires were collected only after the peak T cell response. When two AZD1222 doses had been given, Spike-specific TCR breadth and depth rose. Among those given AZD1222, only 6 or 7 were seropositive at baseline.

TCRdb's copy holds only in-frame clones and misses some; the assay was immunoSEQ multiplex PCR. The table records approximately 130,000 clones, approximately 90% of them present only once. Notes on this clone: Its target is not known.

Trimming took 4 bases from V and 0 from J, leaving 10 bases between them. Germline-derived CDR1 and CDR2 are SQVTM and ANQGSEA. The CDR3 is made up of 13 amino acids. The origin of this receptor is an adult who received the AZD1222 COVID-19 vaccine. The J gene is TRBJ2-7, the V gene TRBV29-1; D not certain. The sequenced sample was peripheral blood, obtained 28 days after the second AZD1222 dose. CDR3 sequence (DNA): TGCAGCGTTGCCACGACGAGCTCCTACGAGCAGTACTTC. It translates to CSVATTSSYEQYF.